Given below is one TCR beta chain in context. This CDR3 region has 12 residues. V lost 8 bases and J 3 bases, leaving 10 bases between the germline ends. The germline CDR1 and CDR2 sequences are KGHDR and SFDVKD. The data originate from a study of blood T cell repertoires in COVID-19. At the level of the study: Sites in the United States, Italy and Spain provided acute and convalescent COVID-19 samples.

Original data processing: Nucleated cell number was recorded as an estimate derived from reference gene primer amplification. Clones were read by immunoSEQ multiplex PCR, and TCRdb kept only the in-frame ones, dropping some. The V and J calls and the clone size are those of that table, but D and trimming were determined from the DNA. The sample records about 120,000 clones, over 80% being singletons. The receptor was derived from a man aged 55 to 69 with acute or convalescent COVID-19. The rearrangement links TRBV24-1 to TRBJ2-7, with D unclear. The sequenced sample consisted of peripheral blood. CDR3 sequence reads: CATTSPGYEQYF. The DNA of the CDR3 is TGTGCCACCACCTCCCCCGGCTACGAGCAGTACTTC.